This entry lists 27 T cell receptor beta chains sequenced from one sample in a study of metastatic and nonmetastatic thyroid tumors. All patients reached thyroid surgery having received no treatment beforehand. TCRdb re-processed the PCR reads through MiXCR. The sample shows over 25,000 clones, roughly 17% of them seen only once. Material for sequencing was blood. All receptors come from a female donor with papillary thyroid cancer or a benign thyroid nodule (not recorded which). Some clones in this sample may be carry-over from other donors' samples.

This clone was detected a few times. The CDR3 is CASIPTGGGWGSYEQYF. The CDR3 nucleotides are TGTGCCAGCATTCCCACCGGGGGTGGCTGGGGTTCCTACGAGCAGTACTTC. The J gene is TRBJ2-7, the V gene TRBV28, with a possible D match to TRBD2 (6 bases). Germline V gene sequence: CDR1 MDHEN, CDR2 SYDVKM. Trimming took 7 bases from V and 1 from J, leaving 23 bases between them. This CDR3 region has 17 residues.

This clone occurred many times. The V call is TRBV19, the J call TRBJ2-4; 10 nucleotides line up with TRBD2. The CDR3 sequence is 17 residues long. V gave up 3 bases and J gave up 2 bases; unmatched junction bases: 7. The V gene's germline CDR1 is LNHDA and CDR2 SQIVND (reference sequence). DNA for the CDR3: TGTGCCAGTAGTATTAAGGCTAGCGGGAGAACCAAAAACATTCAGTACTTC. Protein: CASSIKASGRTKNIQYF.

This clone was seen ten or more times. The chain carries TRBV7-9 and TRBJ2-1, with unresolved D. Trimming stripped 0 bases from V and 8 bases from J, with 5 bases between. CDR3 length equals 12 residues. CDR1 is SEHNR and CDR2 is FQNEAQ in the germline V gene (reference sequence). In nucleotides, the CDR3 is TGTGCCAGCAGCTTAGCGCCCCATGAGCAGTTCTTC. It yields the protein CASSLAPHEQFF.

The chain combines TRBV11-2 with TRBJ2-5, with 7 bases that match TRBD2. Matching the DNA end better, TRBJ2-1 makes the J call doubtful. This CDR3 spans 14 amino acids. Germline V gene lookup returns CDR1 SGHAT and CDR2 FQNNGV. The CDR3 is CASSQSGNRNEQFF. As DNA, the CDR3 is TGTGCCAGCAGCCAAAGCGGGAATCGGAATGAGCAGTTCTTC.

This clone was counted many times. The chain uses TRBV30 and TRBJ2-3; no definite D call. This CDR3 has 12 amino acids. Germline CDR1 and CDR2: GTSNPN and SVGIG (reference sequence). Trimming stripped 5 bases from V and 11 bases from J, with 17 bases between. The CDR3 DNA follows: TGTGCCTGGGGGGATGGTAGTTTTGGGCAGTATTTT. Its protein product is CAWGDGSFGQYF.

The gene calls are TRBV30 and TRBJ1-1; D remains unclear. Trimming pared 2 bases from V and 4 bases from J, leaving 14 bases between. CDR3 length equals 14 residues. Germline V gene data show CDR1 as GTSNPN and CDR2 as SVGIG (reference sequence). Here the CDR3 DNA reads TGTGCCTGGAGTTTGGGTCTACGGAGCACTGAAGCTTTCTTT. It translates to CAWSLGLRSTEAFF.

This clone was recorded at least ten times. This chain links TRBV7-6 with TRBJ2-6, with D hard to call. With 1 base removed from V and 0 bases from J, the gap between germline ends came to 7 bases. The CDR3 spans 16 residues. Looked up from germline, CDR1 is SGHVS and CDR2 is FNYEAQ. The DNA for the CDR3 is TGTGCCAGCAGCTTAGGGGTGAGCTCTGGGGCCAACGTCCTGACTTTC. The encoded protein is CASSLGVSSGANVLTF. The whole variable domain, filled in from reference TRBV7-6 and TRBJ2-6, reads GAGVSQSPRYKVTKRGQDVALRCDPISGHVSLYWYRQALGQGPEFLTYFNYEAQQDKSGLPNDRFSAERPEGSISTLTIQRTEQRDSAMYRCASSLGVSSGANVLTFGAGSRLTVL.

This clone came up many times. The chain uses TRBV2 and TRBJ2-2; TRBD2 aligns across 10 bases. The germline CDR1 and CDR2 sequences are SNHLY and FYNNEI. The CDR3 length is 15 residues. V lost 3 bases, J lost 6 bases, and 4 bases stayed unmatched. The CDR3 nucleotides read TGTGCCAGCAGTGACTGGCTAGCGGGAGCCGGGGAGCTGTTTTTT. Its protein product is CASSDWLAGAGELFF. Together with reference TRBV2 and TRBJ2-2, the CDR3 gives the full variable domain: EPEVTQTPSHQVTQMGQEVILRCVPISNHLYFYWYRQILGQKVEFLVSFYNNEISEKSEIFDDQFSVERPDGSNFTLKIRSTKLEDSAMYFCASSDWLAGAGELFFGEGSRLTVL.

This clone was counted ten times or more. The chain links TRBV28 to TRBJ2-1, with 10 positions matching TRBD2. The CDR3 is 14 residues long. V was pared by 11 bases and J by 8 bases, with 12 bases of the junction left unmatched. Germline V gives CDR1 MDHEN, CDR2 SYDVKM. CDR3 sequence reads: CAAKAGGPIDEQFF. CDR3 in DNA: TGTGCCGCAAAAGCGGGAGGGCCGATCGATGAGCAGTTCTTC.

Ten or more counts support this clone. This sequence joins TRBV12-3 or TRBV12-4 and TRBJ1-1, with D unresolved. This CDR3 is built from 13 residues. Trimming took 6 bases from V and 4 from J, leaving 12 bases between them. The DNA for the CDR3 is TGTGCCAGCAGCCCACACGGTGGCACTGAAGCTTTCTTT. It is translated as CASSPHGGTEAFF.

By share, this clone ranks as medium-sized. This chain uses TRBV28 with TRBJ1-2; 7 bases agree with TRBD1. The V and J ends lost 4 bases and 7 bases, in that order; junction bases with no gene match: 18. Looked up from germline, CDR1 is MDHEN and CDR2 is SYDVKM. This CDR3 comprises 17 residues. The CDR3 loop is CASSSHSPNRGWRGYTF. CDR3 DNA sequence: TGTGCCAGCAGTTCACACTCACCCAACAGGGGATGGCGTGGCTACACCTTC.

This chain uses TRBV7-2 with TRBJ2-7; D remains unclear. This CDR3 comprises 12 residues. The germline gives CDR1 SGHTA, CDR2 FQGNSA. V shed 8 bases and J shed 3 bases, with 11 bases lying between them. The CDR3 coding sequence is TGTGCCAGCGCCTCCTGGGTCTACGAGCAGTACTTC. Encoded protein: CASASWVYEQYF.

This clone was observed many times. V and J are TRBV6-1 and TRBJ2-3, with D perhaps matching TRBD2 (5 bases). V lost 6 bases, J lost 5 bases, and 6 bases lay in between. Germline-derived CDR1 and CDR2 are MNHNS and SASEGT. The CDR3 is made up of 11 amino acids. This CDR3 is CASRGVDTQYF. CDR3 sequence (DNA): TGTGCCAGCAGGGGAGTAGATACGCAGTATTTT.

This clone was observed a handful of times. This rearrangement joins TRBV28 to TRBJ2-7; D might be TRBD1 (7 bases). V was shortened by 6 bases and J by 6 bases, with 21 bases between the two germline ends. The CDR3 loop spans 15 amino acids. The V gene's germline CDR1 is MDHEN and CDR2 SYDVKM. For the CDR3, the DNA is TGTGCCAGCAGCTCTTTACAGGGGCGGCGGGGCGAGCAGTACTTC. As protein: CASSSLQGRRGEQYF.

This clone occurred a few times. A much bigger clone sits one base away, suggesting this may be a read error. V usage is TRBV19 and J usage is TRBJ2-7, with a tentative D call TRBD1 (6 bases). CDR1 is LNHDA, CDR2 SQIVND, per germline (reference sequence). CDR3 length equals 12 residues. The chain's CDR3 is CSSSIGGHRQYF. CDR3 DNA sequence: TGTTCCAGTAGTATAGGGGGACACCGCCAGTACTTC. The full variable domain, with the rest looked up from reference TRBV19 and TRBJ2-7, is DGGITQSPKYLFRKEGQNVTLSCEQNLNHDAMYWYRQDPGQGLRLIYYSQIVNDFQKGDIAEGYSVSREKKESFPLTVTSAQKNPTAFYLCSSSIGGHRQYFGPGTRLTVT.

This clone was seen ten or more times. This sequence may be a read error, since a much larger clone differs from it by one base. In the same sample, other DNA sequences code for this CDR3. The gene calls are TRBV5-1 and TRBJ2-1; 8 bases match TRBD2. Germline V gives CDR1 SGHRS, CDR2 YFSETQ. This CDR3 has 14 amino acids. The CDR3 sequence: CASSTPGLVSEQFF. CDR3 bases: TGTGCCAGCAGCACCCCGGGACTAGTCAGTGAGCAGTTCTTC.

The chain links TRBV15 to TRBJ2-5; 10 positions agree with TRBD1. Trimming removed 1 base from V and 2 bases from J; junction bases left unmatched: 4. Germline lookup yields CDR1 LNHNV and CDR2 YYDKDF (reference sequence). The CDR3 length is 16 residues. In nucleotides, the CDR3 is TGTGCCACCAGCAGAGTTCGGGACAGGGGACAAGAGACCCAGTACTTC. Translated, it gives CATSRVRDRGQETQYF.

This clone was detected many times. The CDR3 bases are TGTGCCAGCAGCCGCAACGACGGTGCAACTAATGAAAAACTGTTTTTT. Its protein is CASSRNDGATNEKLFF. This chain joins TRBV6-1 and TRBJ1-4; D remains unclear. Per the germline V gene, CDR1 is MNHNS and CDR2 is SASEGT. CDR3 length: 16 amino acids. The V end was cut by 6 bases, the J end by 0 bases, with 14 bases between.

This clone was observed at least ten times. This rearrangement joins TRBV28 to TRBJ2-2; 9 positions agree with TRBD2. From germline, CDR1 is MDHEN and CDR2 SYDVKM. The CDR3 runs 15 residues. J gave up 4 bases and V 2 bases, and 2 bases lay outside the gene matches. The CDR3 loop is CASSLELAGTGELFF. Written as DNA, the CDR3 is TGTGCCAGCAGTTTAGAACTAGCGGGCACCGGGGAGCTGTTTTTT.

The table lists this clone with many counts. The V gene is TRBV15, the J gene TRBJ2-5; D is undetermined. In germline, CDR1 is LNHNV, CDR2 YYDKDF (reference sequence). This CDR3 is built from 14 residues. V lost 0 bases, J lost 0 bases, and 5 bases lay in between. CDR3 bases: TGTGCCACCAGCAGAGATCCGTACCAAGAGACCCAGTACTTC. Translation: CATSRDPYQETQYF.

The sample holds many counts of this clone. The chain has TRBV28 and TRBJ2-1; 8 nucleotides agree with TRBD2. This CDR3 is built from 17 residues. Germline V gene sequence: CDR1 MDHEN, CDR2 SYDVKM. The trim removed 3 bases at V and 4 bases at J, leaving 11 bases unmatched. This CDR3 reads CASSFIRRGRMYNEQFF. The CDR3 DNA reads as TGTGCCAGCAGTTTCATTAGGCGCGGGAGGATGTACAATGAGCAGTTCTTC.

This clone has a count of ten or more. The chain uses TRBV28 and TRBJ2-3; D might be TRBD2 (6 bases). The CDR3 has 13 amino acids. The germline V and J ends were trimmed by 10 bases and 3 bases, with 14 bases remaining between them. Per germline, CDR1 MDHEN and CDR2 SYDVKM. This chain's CDR3 is CAISGGRTDTQYF. The CDR3 region has the DNA TGTGCCATCAGCGGAGGGCGAACAGATACGCAGTATTTT.

This clone was observed many times. The gene calls are TRBV6-2 or TRBV6-3 and TRBJ1-1; D might be TRBD1 (5 bases). CDR1 is MNHEY and CDR2 is SVGEGT in the germline V gene. The CDR3 spans 13 residues. V lost 8 bases, J lost 0 bases, and 10 bases lay in between. The CDR3 DNA reads TGTGCCAGCGCAGGGTACATGAACACTGAAGCTTTCTTT. Encoded protein: CASAGYMNTEAFF.

By sample share, this clone is medium-sized. This sequence joins TRBV30 and TRBJ1-2, with a weak D call TRBD1 (5 bases). CDR3 length: 11 amino acids. With 4 bases removed from V and 4 bases from J, the gap between germline ends came to 7 bases. CDR1 GTSNPN and CDR2 SVGIG come from the germline V gene (reference sequence). The CDR3 nucleotides read TGTGCCTGGACAGGGTTCTATGGCTACACCTTC. Its protein is CAWTGFYGYTF.

CDR3 DNA sequence: TGTGCCTGGAGTTTGGGGGCCAGCGAGCAGTACGTC. This sequence encodes CAWSLGASEQYV. The chain employs TRBV30 and TRBJ2-7, with a weak D call TRBD1 (6 bases). In germline, CDR1 is GTSNPN, CDR2 SVGIG (reference sequence). Trimming took off 2 bases at V and 6 bases at J, with 11 bases between the two ends. This CDR3 is built from 12 residues.

This clone was seen more than once but under ten times. V is TRBV12-3 or TRBV12-4 and J is TRBJ1-5; no firm D call. V was cut by 10 bases and J by 4 bases, with 14 bases left in between. The CDR3 covers 13 residues. This chain's CDR3 is CATTQGPNQPQHF. The DNA of the CDR3 is TGTGCCACCACCCAAGGGCCTAATCAGCCCCAGCATTTT.

The chain uses TRBV20-1 and TRBJ1-2; D uncertain. The length of the CDR3 is 15 residues. V lost 3 bases and J lost 4, with 18 bases in between. CDR1 and CDR2 from the germline V gene are DFQATT and SNEGSKA (reference sequence). This CDR3 reads CSASPPSGSTYGYTF. The CDR3 DNA reads TGCAGTGCTAGTCCCCCTTCCGGGTCAACCTATGGCTACACCTTC.